A selection of T cell receptor beta chains follows, all from one sample in a study of beta chain features in type 1 diabetes. Sequenced by immunoSEQ multiplex PCR; TCRdb stores in-frame clones only, minus some. Seen here are more than 300,000 clones, over 7% observed once, and the top ten hold approximately 1%. The specimen was central memory CD4+ T cells from blood. These receptors were taken from a man under 40 with type 1 diabetes. The CDR3 runs from the conserved cysteine through the conserved F or W. Fields, in order: V gene, clone size, D gene, J gene, CDR3 DNA, CDR3 protein. D genes are given only for firm matches. Part of the rows lack a size; the others show once, few, many or a class for expanded clones.

v_gene: TRBV27; abundance: -; d_gene: TRBD2; j_gene: TRBJ2-3; CDR3nt: TGTGCCAGCAGTTTTAGCGGGGCCACAGATACGCAGTATTTT; CDR3aa: CASSFSGATDTQYF
v_gene: TRBV19; abundance: many; d_gene: -; j_gene: TRBJ2-5; CDR3nt: TGTGCCAGCTCAGAAGGGGTCCAAGAGACCCAGTACTTC; CDR3aa: CASSEGVQETQYF
v_gene: TRBV7-9; abundance: few; d_gene: -; j_gene: TRBJ1-5; CDR3nt: TGTGCCAGCAGCTGGGATCAGGGAGGCCAGCCCCAGCATTTT; CDR3aa: CASSWDQGGQPQHF
v_gene: TRBV9; abundance: once; d_gene: TRBD1; j_gene: TRBJ2-7; CDR3nt: TGTGCCAGCAGCCCCGAGGGACAGGACTACGAGCAGTACTTC; CDR3aa: CASSPEGQDYEQYF
v_gene: TRBV30; abundance: -; d_gene: -; j_gene: TRBJ1-6; CDR3nt: TGTGCCTGGAGTGTACCCCCCCGGGCCCTCCACTTT; CDR3aa: CAWSVPPRALHF
v_gene: TRBV7-7; abundance: few; d_gene: -; j_gene: TRBJ2-1; CDR3nt: TGTGCTAGCAGCTTAGTTTCGGGGGATGAGCAGTTCTTC; CDR3aa: CASSLVSGDEQFF
v_gene: TRBV6-5; abundance: -; d_gene: -; j_gene: TRBJ2-5; CDR3nt: TGTGCCAGCAGTTATGGTTTGGTGAGAGGCGGAGAGACCCAGTACTTC; CDR3aa: CASSYGLVRGGETQYF
v_gene: TRBV9; abundance: -; d_gene: TRBD2; j_gene: TRBJ2-1; CDR3nt: TGTGCCAGCAGCGGATCTAGCGGGAGGAGCTCCTACAATGAGCAGTTCTTC; CDR3aa: CASSGSSGRSSYNEQFF
v_gene: TRBV19; abundance: -; d_gene: TRBD1; j_gene: TRBJ1-1; CDR3nt: TGTGCCAGTAGTACCACGAGGGGACAGGGAGCTGAAGCTTTCTTT; CDR3aa: CASSTTRGQGAEAFF
v_gene: TRBV5-6; abundance: few; d_gene: TRBD1; j_gene: TRBJ1-6; CDR3nt: TGTGCCAGCAGCCCTGGGACAGGGCAGGTGAATTCACCCCTCCACTTT; CDR3aa: CASSPGTGQVNSPLHF
v_gene: TRBV20-1; abundance: -; d_gene: -; j_gene: TRBJ2-5; CDR3nt: TGCAGTGCAGATTTGGGGACCCAGTACTTC; CDR3aa: CSADLGTQYF
v_gene: TRBV6-5; abundance: -; d_gene: TRBD1; j_gene: TRBJ2-3; CDR3nt: TGTGCCAGCCACGCGGCTCAAGGGGGCCCAGATACGCAGTATTTT; CDR3aa: CASHAAQGGPDTQYF
v_gene: TRBV7-2; abundance: many; d_gene: -; j_gene: TRBJ2-3; CDR3nt: TGTGCCAGCAGCTCGGCCGGATACCGCACAGATACGCAGTATTTT; CDR3aa: CASSSAGYRTDTQYF
v_gene: TRBV7-6; abundance: -; d_gene: TRBD1; j_gene: TRBJ2-7; CDR3nt: TGTGCCAGCAGCCTGGGACAGGGATTACGCGAGCAGTACTTC; CDR3aa: CASSLGQGLREQYF
v_gene: TRBV5-4; abundance: -; d_gene: TRBD2; j_gene: TRBJ2-5; CDR3nt: TGTGCCAGCAGCTTGCCCGGACTAGCTCAAGAGACCCAGTACTTC; CDR3aa: CASSLPGLAQETQYF
v_gene: TRBV10-3; abundance: -; d_gene: -; j_gene: TRBJ2-3; CDR3nt: TGTGCCATCAAAGGTCCAGATACGCAGTATTTT; CDR3aa: CAIKGPDTQYF
v_gene: TRBV6-5; abundance: -; d_gene: -; j_gene: TRBJ2-7; CDR3nt: TGTGCCAGCAGTTACTCGACCCATAGCCTGATCGAGCAGTACTTC; CDR3aa: CASSYSTHSLIEQYF
v_gene: TRBV5-4; abundance: few; d_gene: -; j_gene: TRBJ2-1; CDR3nt: TGTGCCAGCAGCCACGTGGGGCTAGGGGACAATGAGCAGTTCTTC; CDR3aa: CASSHVGLGDNEQFF
v_gene: TRBV5-1; abundance: -; d_gene: TRBD2; j_gene: TRBJ2-5; CDR3nt: TGCGCCAGCAGCCGCGGGACTAGCGGGGGGCTGGAGACCCAGTACTTC; CDR3aa: CASSRGTSGGLETQYF
v_gene: TRBV23-1; abundance: few; d_gene: -; j_gene: TRBJ1-1; CDR3nt: TGCGCCAGCAGTCAATCGCCGGAGAGGGTCTCTGAAGCTTTCTTT; CDR3aa: CASSQSPERVSEAFF